This T cell receptor (beta chain) originates from a study of blood T cell repertoires in COVID-19. Across the whole study: T cells, B-cell-depleted T cells, or PBMCs supplied cDNA or gDNA.

TCRdb's copy holds only in-frame clones and misses some; the assay was immunoSEQ multiplex PCR. The top ten hold under 9% of the sample, which has around 50,000 clones, more than 75% seen once. The germline V gene encodes CDR1 LNHNV and CDR2 YYDKDF (reference sequence). CDR3 length: 15 amino acids. The V segment lost 5 bases and the J segment 2 bases; nucleotides outside the gene matches: 6. This TCR was sampled from a man aged 45 to 65 with active COVID-19. This chain links TRBV15 with TRBJ2-5; TRBD2 matches at 9 bases. The sequencing input was peripheral blood. CDR3 coding DNA: TGTGCCACCAGCGCGGGAGGGGGGATTCAAGAGACCCAGTACTTC. Translating it yields CATSAGGGIQETQYF.